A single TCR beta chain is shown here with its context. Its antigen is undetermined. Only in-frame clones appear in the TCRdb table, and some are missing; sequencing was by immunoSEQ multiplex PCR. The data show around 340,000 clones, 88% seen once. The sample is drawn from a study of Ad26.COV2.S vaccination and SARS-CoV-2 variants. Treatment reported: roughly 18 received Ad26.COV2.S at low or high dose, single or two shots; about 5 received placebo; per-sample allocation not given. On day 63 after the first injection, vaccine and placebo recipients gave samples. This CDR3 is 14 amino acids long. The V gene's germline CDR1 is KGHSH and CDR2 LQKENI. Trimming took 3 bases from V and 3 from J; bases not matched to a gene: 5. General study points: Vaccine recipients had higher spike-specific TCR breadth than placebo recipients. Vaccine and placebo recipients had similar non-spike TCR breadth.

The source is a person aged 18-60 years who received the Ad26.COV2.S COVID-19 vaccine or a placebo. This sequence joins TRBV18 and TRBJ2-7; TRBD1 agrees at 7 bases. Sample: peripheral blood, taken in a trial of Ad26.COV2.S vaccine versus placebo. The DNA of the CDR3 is TGTGCCAGCTCACCCAGACAGGGTGTCTACGAGCAGTACTTC. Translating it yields CASSPRQGVYEQYF.